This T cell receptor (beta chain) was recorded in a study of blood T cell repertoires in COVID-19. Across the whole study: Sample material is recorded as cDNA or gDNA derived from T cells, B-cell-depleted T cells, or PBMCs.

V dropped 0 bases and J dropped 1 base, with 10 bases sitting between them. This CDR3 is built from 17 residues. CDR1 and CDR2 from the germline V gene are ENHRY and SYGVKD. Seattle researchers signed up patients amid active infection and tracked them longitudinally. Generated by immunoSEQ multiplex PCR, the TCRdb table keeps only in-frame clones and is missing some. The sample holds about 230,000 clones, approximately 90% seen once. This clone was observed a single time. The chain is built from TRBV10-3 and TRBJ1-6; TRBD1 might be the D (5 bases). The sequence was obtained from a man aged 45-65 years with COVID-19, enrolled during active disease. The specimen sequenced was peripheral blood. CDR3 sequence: CAISESWEGSYNSPLHF. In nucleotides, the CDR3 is TGTGCCATCAGTGAGTCGTGGGAGGGGTCCTATAATTCACCCCTCCACTTT.